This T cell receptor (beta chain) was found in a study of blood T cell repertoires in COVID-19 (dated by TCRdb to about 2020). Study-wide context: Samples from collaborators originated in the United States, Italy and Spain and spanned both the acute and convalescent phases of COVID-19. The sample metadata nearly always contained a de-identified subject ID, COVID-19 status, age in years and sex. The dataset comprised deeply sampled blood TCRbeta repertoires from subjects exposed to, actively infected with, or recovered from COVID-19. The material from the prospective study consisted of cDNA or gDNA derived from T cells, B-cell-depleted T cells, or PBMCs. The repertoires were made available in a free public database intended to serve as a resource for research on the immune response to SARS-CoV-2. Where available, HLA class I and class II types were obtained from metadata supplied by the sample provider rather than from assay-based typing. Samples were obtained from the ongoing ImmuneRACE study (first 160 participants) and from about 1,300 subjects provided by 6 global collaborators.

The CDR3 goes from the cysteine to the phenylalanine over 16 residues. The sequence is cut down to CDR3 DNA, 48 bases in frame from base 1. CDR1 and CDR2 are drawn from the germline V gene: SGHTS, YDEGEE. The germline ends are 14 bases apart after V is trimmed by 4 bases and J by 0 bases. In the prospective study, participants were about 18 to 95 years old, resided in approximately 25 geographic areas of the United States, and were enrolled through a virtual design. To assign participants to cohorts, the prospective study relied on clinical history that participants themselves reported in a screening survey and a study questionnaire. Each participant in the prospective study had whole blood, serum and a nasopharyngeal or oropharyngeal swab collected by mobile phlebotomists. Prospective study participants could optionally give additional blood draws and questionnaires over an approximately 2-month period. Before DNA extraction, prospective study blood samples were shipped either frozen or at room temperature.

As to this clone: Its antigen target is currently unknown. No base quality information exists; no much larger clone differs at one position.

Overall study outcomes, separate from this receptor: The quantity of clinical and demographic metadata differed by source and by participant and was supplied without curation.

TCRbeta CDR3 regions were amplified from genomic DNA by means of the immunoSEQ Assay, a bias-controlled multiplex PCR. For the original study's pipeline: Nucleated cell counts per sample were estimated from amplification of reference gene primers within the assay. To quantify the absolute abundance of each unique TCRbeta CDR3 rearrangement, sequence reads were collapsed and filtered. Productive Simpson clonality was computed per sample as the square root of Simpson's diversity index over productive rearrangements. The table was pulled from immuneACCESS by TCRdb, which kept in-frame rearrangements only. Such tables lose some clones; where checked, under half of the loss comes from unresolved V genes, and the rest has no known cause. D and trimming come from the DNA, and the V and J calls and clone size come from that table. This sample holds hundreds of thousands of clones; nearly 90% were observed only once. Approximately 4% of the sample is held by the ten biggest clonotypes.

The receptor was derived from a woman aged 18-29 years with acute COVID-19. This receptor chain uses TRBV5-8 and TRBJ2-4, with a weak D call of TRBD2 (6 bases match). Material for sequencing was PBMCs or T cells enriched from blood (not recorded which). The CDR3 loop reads CASSRDFSLAKNIQYF. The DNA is TGTGCCAGCAGCCGGGACTTTTCCCTAGCCAAAAACATTCAGTACTTC.